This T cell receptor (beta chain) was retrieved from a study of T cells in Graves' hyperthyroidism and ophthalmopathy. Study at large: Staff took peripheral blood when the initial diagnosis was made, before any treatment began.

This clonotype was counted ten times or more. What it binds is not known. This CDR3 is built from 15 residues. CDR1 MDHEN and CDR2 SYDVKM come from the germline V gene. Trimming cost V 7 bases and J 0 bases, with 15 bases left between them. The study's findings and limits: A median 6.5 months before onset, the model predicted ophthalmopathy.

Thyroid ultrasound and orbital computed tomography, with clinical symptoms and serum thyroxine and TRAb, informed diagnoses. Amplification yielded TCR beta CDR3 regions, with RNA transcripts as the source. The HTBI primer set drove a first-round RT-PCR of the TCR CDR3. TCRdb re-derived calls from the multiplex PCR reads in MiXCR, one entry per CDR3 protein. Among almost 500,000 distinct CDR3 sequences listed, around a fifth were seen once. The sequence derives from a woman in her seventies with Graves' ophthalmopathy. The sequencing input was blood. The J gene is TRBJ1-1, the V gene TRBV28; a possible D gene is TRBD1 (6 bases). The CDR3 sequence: CASNDFRGLNTEAFF. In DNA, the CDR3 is TGTGCCAGCAATGACTTCAGGGGTCTGAACACTGAAGCTTTCTTT.